Listed below are T cell receptor beta chains from one sample, sequenced in a study of CD8+ T cells in alopecia areata. This table comes from immunoSEQ multiplex PCR, and its TCRdb copy is limited to in-frame clones, with some not included. Here the sample spans about 140,000 clones, about three fifths being singletons. Source material: CD4+ T cells sorted from blood. The source is a human donor in good health. Both conserved end residues are part of each CDR3. Each record gives: D gene, clone size, V gene, J gene, CDR3 protein, CDR3 DNA. The D gene is left open where the match is weak. Some rows have no size entry. The others give once, few or many, or a class for an expanded clone.

.	.	TRBV30	TRBJ2-2	CAWGSGTPGELFF	TGTGCCTGGGGAAGTGGGACTCCCGGGGAGCTGTTTTTT
.	once	TRBV6-5	TRBJ2-3	CASTEGVGTDTQYF	TGTGCCAGCACTGAGGGGGTGGGCACAGATACGCAGTATTTT
.	.	TRBV6-6	TRBJ2-7	CASGDSDSYEQYF	TGTGCCAGCGGAGACAGTGATTCCTACGAGCAGTACTTC
.	.	TRBV29-1	TRBJ2-7	CSVVFGNVGISYEQYF	TGCAGCGTTGTTTTTGGGAACGTGGGGATCTCCTACGAGCAGTACTTC
.	.	TRBV15	TRBJ2-1	CATSRKGYEQFF	TGTGCCACCAGCAGAAAAGGCTACGAGCAGTTCTTC
.	.	TRBV29-1	TRBJ2-7	CSARAGLSYEQYF	TGCAGCGCACGTGCTGGACTATCCTACGAGCAGTACTTC
.	.	TRBV30	TRBJ2-7	CAWSVTGSFDEQYF	TGTGCCTGGAGTGTTACAGGGAGTTTCGACGAGCAGTACTTC
.	.	TRBV29-1	TRBJ1-2	CSVDDRITNYGYTF	TGCAGCGTTGATGACAGAATTACTAACTATGGCTACACCTTC
TRBD2	few	TRBV29-1	TRBJ2-1	CSVVRTSGGEQFF	TGCAGCGTTGTGAGGACTAGCGGAGGGGAGCAGTTCTTC
.	few	TRBV21-1	TRBJ2-1	CASTPGGEGSYNEQFF	TGTGCCAGCACCCCTGGGGGGGAGGGCTCCTACAATGAGCAGTTCTTC
TRBD1	.	TRBV30	TRBJ2-7	CAWSVTGTVAYEQYF	TGTGCCTGGAGTGTTACCGGGACAGTCGCCTACGAGCAGTACTTC
.	.	TRBV30	TRBJ2-7	CAWGQSYEQYF	TGTGCCTGGGGACAGAGCTACGAGCAGTACTTC
TRBD1	.	TRBV15	TRBJ1-2	CATQGAEGYTF	TGTGCCACCCAGGGGGCCGAAGGCTACACCTTC
.	.	TRBV18	TRBJ2-7	CASSPPNRASYEQYF	TGTGCCAGCTCACCACCGAACAGGGCATCCTACGAGCAGTACTTC
.	.	TRBV15	TRBJ1-2	CATAPGYNYGYTF	TGTGCCACCGCACCGGGTTATAACTATGGCTACACCTTC
.	few	TRBV4-1	TRBJ2-5	CASSQVVRETQYF	TGCGCCAGCAGCCAAGTTGTTAGAGAGACCCAGTACTTC
.	.	TRBV6-6	TRBJ1-1	CASSTTGYTEAFF	TGTGCCAGCAGTACTACAGGGTACACTGAAGCTTTCTTT
.	.	TRBV11-1	TRBJ2-6	CASRRSRTDSGANVLTF	TGTGCCAGCAGACGCTCTCGGACAGACTCTGGGGCCAACGTCCTGACTTTC
.	.	TRBV4-1	TRBJ2-3	CASSLTPQGIGDTQYF	TGCGCCAGCAGCCTCACCCCACAGGGAATAGGAGATACGCAGTATTTT
.	.	TRBV10-2	TRBJ1-2	CASSEADSYGYTF	TGCGCCAGCAGTGAAGCAGACTCCTATGGCTACACCTTC
.	.	TRBV7-9	TRBJ2-7	CASSFSANSYEQYF	TGTGCCAGCAGCTTCTCGGCTAACTCCTACGAGCAGTACTTC
TRBD2	.	TRBV30	TRBJ2-7	CAWSPMVASGSGRGPYEQYF	TGTGCCTGGAGCCCCATGGTGGCTAGCGGGAGCGGTCGGGGGCCCTACGAGCAGTACTTC
TRBD2	.	TRBV29-1	TRBJ2-7	CSLITAGGDEQYF	TGCAGCTTGATCACAGCGGGAGGCGACGAGCAGTACTTC
.	.	TRBV30	TRBJ1-2	CAWRVQGWVFNRNYGYTF	TGTGCCTGGAGAGTACAGGGATGGGTATTCAACCGGAACTATGGCTACACCTTC
TRBD1	few	TRBV4-2	TRBJ1-1	CASRSGGMNTEAFF	TGTGCCAGCAGGTCAGGGGGTATGAACACTGAAGCTTTCTTT
.	.	TRBV29-1	TRBJ2-1	CSVHPSGINEQFF	TGCAGCGTTCACCCCTCCGGAATCAATGAGCAGTTCTTC
TRBD1	.	TRBV7-2	TRBJ2-7	CASSLAGQGASYEQYF	TGTGCCAGCAGCTTAGCGGGACAGGGTGCTTCCTACGAGCAGTACTTC
TRBD1	.	TRBV23-1	TRBJ2-2	CASSQGTGAYRPHTGELFF	TGCGCCAGCAGTCAAGGGACAGGGGCTTATCGGCCCCACACCGGGGAGCTGTTTTTT
.	.	TRBV29-1	TRBJ1-2	CSVVSILGGYTF	TGCAGCGTTGTTTCGATCCTGGGTGGCTACACCTTC
TRBD2	few	TRBV5-6	TRBJ2-3	CASSLVGTSGFTDTQYF	TGTGCCAGCAGCTTGGTCGGGACTAGCGGTTTCACAGATACGCAGTATTTT
.	.	TRBV2	TRBJ1-1	CASSPGRTEAFF	TGTGCCAGCAGCCCAGGGCGAACTGAAGCTTTCTTT
.	few	TRBV27	TRBJ2-1	CASSWTIGNEQFF	TGTGCCAGCAGTTGGACGATAGGAAATGAGCAGTTCTTC
.	.	TRBV5-1	TRBJ2-5	CASSLLTAQETQYF	TGCGCCAGCAGCTTACTGACGGCCCAAGAGACCCAGTACTTC
TRBD1	.	TRBV27	TRBJ2-7	CASSPRQGARNEQYF	TGTGCCAGCAGCCCACGACAGGGGGCTAGGAACGAGCAGTACTTC
TRBD2	.	TRBV10-3	TRBJ2-3	CAISPRAGGTDTQYF	TGTGCCATCTCCCCACGAGCGGGGGGCACAGATACGCAGTATTTT
.	.	TRBV10-3	TRBJ2-1	CAISQNNEQFF	TGTGCCATCAGTCAGAACAATGAGCAGTTCTTC
.	.	TRBV29-1	TRBJ2-3	CSVEGHRSTDTQYF	TGCAGCGTTGAGGGGCACCGGAGCACAGATACGCAGTATTTT
TRBD1	.	TRBV6-5	TRBJ2-3	CASRRDRGATDTQYF	TGTGCCAGCAGGAGGGACAGGGGGGCCACAGATACGCAGTATTTT
.	.	TRBV15	TRBJ2-3	CATSRDPLTDTQYF	TGTGCCACCAGCAGAGATCCCCTCACCGATACGCAGTATTTT
.	few	TRBV6-6	TRBJ2-3	CASSYTSDTQYF	TGTGCCAGCAGTTACACTTCAGATACGCAGTATTTT
.	.	TRBV7-9	TRBJ1-2	CASSLGSPEGGYTF	TGTGCCAGCAGTCTAGGGAGCCCGGAGGGTGGCTACACCTTC
TRBD2	.	TRBV29-1	TRBJ2-1	CSADVAGGNEQFF	TGCAGCGCGGATGTGGCGGGAGGCAATGAGCAGTTCTTC
.	.	TRBV30	TRBJ2-7	CAWSVLYEQYF	TGTGCCTGGAGTGTACTTTACGAGCAGTACTTC
.	few	TRBV10-3	TRBJ1-2	CAIRENRGYTF	TGTGCCATCCGGGAGAATCGAGGCTACACCTTC
TRBD2	.	TRBV30	TRBJ2-1	CAWRPWTSGYNEQFF	TGTGCCTGGAGACCATGGACTAGCGGATACAATGAGCAGTTCTTC
.	.	TRBV25-1	TRBJ2-5	CASSEGMGSQYF	TGTGCCAGCAGTGAAGGGATGGGGTCCCAGTACTTC
TRBD2	.	TRBV18	TRBJ2-5	CASSPGTSGSGETQYF	TGTGCCAGCTCACCAGGGACTAGCGGGAGCGGAGAGACCCAGTACTTC
TRBD2	few	TRBV23-1	TRBJ2-7	CASVPPGRIYEQYF	TGCGCCAGCGTACCGCCCGGGAGGATCTACGAGCAGTACTTC
TRBD1	.	TRBV18	TRBJ2-7	CASSLGQGSQQYF	TGTGCCAGCTCCCTCGGACAGGGGTCCCAGCAGTACTTC
TRBD1	.	TRBV5-1	TRBJ2-1	CASSPGQGIYEQFF	TGCGCCAGCAGCCCGGGACAGGGAATCTATGAGCAGTTCTTC
TRBD1	once	TRBV9	TRBJ2-7	CASSVADRGYEQYF	TGTGCCAGCAGCGTAGCGGACAGGGGCTACGAGCAGTACTTC
TRBD1	.	TRBV29-1	TRBJ1-4	CSAWETGIEKLFF	TGCAGCGCTTGGGAGACAGGGATCGAAAAACTGTTTTTT